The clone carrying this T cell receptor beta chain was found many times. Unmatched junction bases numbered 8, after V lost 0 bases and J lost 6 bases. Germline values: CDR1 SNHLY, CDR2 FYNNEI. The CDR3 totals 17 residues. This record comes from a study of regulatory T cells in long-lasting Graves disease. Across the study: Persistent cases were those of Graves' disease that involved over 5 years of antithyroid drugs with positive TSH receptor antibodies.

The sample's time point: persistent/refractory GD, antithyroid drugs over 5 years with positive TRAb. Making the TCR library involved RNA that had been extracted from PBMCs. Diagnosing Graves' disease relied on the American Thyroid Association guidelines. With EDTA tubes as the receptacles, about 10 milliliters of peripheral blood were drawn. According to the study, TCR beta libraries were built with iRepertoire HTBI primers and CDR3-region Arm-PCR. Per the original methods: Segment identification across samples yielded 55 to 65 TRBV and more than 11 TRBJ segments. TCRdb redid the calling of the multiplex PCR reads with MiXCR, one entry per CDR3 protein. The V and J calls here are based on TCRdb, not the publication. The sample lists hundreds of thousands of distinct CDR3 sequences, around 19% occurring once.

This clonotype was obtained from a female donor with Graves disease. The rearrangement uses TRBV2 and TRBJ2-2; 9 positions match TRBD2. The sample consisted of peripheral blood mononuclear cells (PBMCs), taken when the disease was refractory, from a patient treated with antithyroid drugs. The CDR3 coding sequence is TGTGCCAGCAGTGAAGCGCTCGGCGGGAGGGGCGCCGGGGAGCTGTTTTTT. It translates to CASSEALGGRGAGELFF.